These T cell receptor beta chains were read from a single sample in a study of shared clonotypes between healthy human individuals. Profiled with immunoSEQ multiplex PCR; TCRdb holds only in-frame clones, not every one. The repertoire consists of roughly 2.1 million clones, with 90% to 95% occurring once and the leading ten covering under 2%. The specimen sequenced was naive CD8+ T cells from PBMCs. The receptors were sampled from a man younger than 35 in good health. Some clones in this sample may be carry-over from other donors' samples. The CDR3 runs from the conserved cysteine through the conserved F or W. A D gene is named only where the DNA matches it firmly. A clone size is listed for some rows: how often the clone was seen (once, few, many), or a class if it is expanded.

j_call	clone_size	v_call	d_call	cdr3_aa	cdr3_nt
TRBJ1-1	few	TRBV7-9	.	CASSLHNTEAFF	TGTGCCAGCAGCTTACACAACACTGAAGCTTTCTTT
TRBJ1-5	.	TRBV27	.	CASSLTGADQPQHF	TGTGCCAGCAGTTTGACGGGCGCTGATCAGCCCCAGCATTTT
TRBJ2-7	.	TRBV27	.	CASSLTSSSYEQYF	TGTGCCAGCAGTCTCACTAGTTCCTCCTACGAGCAGTACTTC
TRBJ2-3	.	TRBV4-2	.	CASSQDRGTMDTQYF	TGTGCCAGCAGCCAAGATCGGGGGACCATGGATACGCAGTATTTT
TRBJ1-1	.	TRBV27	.	CASIPTGGEAFF	TGTGCCAGCATCCCGACTGGGGGTGAAGCTTTCTTT
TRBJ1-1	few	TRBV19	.	CASSIWTEAFF	TGTGCCAGTAGTATTTGGACTGAAGCTTTCTTT
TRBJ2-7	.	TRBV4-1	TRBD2	CASSQGRGEREQYF	TGCGCCAGCAGCCAAGGACGGGGGGAAAGGGAGCAGTACTTC
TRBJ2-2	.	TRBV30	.	CAWTWGTGELFF	TGTGCCTGGACTTGGGGCACCGGGGAGCTGTTTTTT
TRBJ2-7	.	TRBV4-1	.	CASSQELEGQVLYEQYF	TGCGCCAGCAGCCAAGAACTAGAGGGCCAGGTCCTCTACGAGCAGTACTTC
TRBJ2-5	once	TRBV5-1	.	CASRGLETQYF	TGCGCCAGCCGGGGGCTAGAGACCCAGTACTTC
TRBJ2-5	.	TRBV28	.	CASRLYTTLAETQYF	TGTGCCAGCAGACTATATACAACTCTGGCGGAGACCCAGTACTTC